This TCR beta chain was sequenced for a study of blood T cells in healthy people across ages. This CDR3 comprises 17 residues. Per the germline V gene, CDR1 is MNHEY and CDR2 is SVGAGI. With 2 bases removed from V and 0 bases from J, the gap between germline ends came to 16 bases. A second PCR, run for about 7 to 12 cycles, used a sample-barcoded 5' primer plus a J-beta primer mix. TCRdb reprocessed the 5' RACE reads with MiXCR, giving one entry per CDR3 protein. Found here are 980,000 or so distinct CDR3 sequences, roughly 43% of them singletons; the top ten hold about an eighth. The rearrangement uses TRBV6-5 and TRBJ1-1; D is perhaps TRBD1 (6 bases). The sample was blood. This TCR came from a man under 40 in good health. DNA for the CDR3: TGTGCCAGCAGTTACGGGGGCAGCCTGGGTGTGAACACTGAAGCTTTCTTT. Encoded protein: CASSYGGSLGVNTEAFF.